This passage covers 12 T cell receptor beta chains from one sample sequenced in a study of blood T cell repertoires in COVID-19. Clones were sequenced by immunoSEQ multiplex PCR, and TCRdb holds only the in-frame ones, with some missing. This table holds some 250,000 clones, around 82% found once. Material for sequencing was peripheral blood. The receptors originated from a woman aged 18-35 years with acute or convalescent COVID-19.

This clone came up many times. The rearrangement uses TRBV4-3 and TRBJ1-1; 7 bases are shared with TRBD1. V lost 1 base and J lost 5; bases outside the gene matches: 7. CDR1 and CDR2 from the germline V gene are LGHNA and YSLEER. The CDR3 is 15 residues long. CDR3 nucleotides: TGCGCCAGCAGCCAAGTAGAGGTCAGGGGGACTGAAGCTTTCTTT. Its translation: CASSQVEVRGTEAFF.

The rearrangement joins TRBV29-1 to TRBJ1-1, with 9 bases identical to TRBD1. From germline, CDR1 is SQVTM and CDR2 ANQGSEA. The CDR3 loop spans 14 amino acids. V shed 7 bases and J 3 bases; nucleotides not matched to a gene: 9. CDR3 in DNA: TGCAGCGGGGGTGGACAGGGGACTTACACTGAAGCTTTCTTT. Protein sequence: CSGGGQGTYTEAFF.

The chain uses TRBV7-2 and TRBJ2-7, with 9 positions matching TRBD1. The CDR3 runs 16 residues. After removal of 0 bases from V and 2 bases from J, the junction contained 5 bases not matched to a gene. CDR1 SGHTA and CDR2 FQGNSA come from the germline V gene. Here the CDR3 DNA reads TGTGCCAGCAGCTTAGCGGACAGGGGTCTACCCTACGAGCAGTACTTC. The encoded protein is CASSLADRGLPYEQYF.

The sample holds many counts of this clone. This chain joins TRBV4-3 and TRBJ2-2, with D maybe TRBD2 (5 bases). V lost 3 bases and J 3 bases, leaving 8 bases between the germline ends. The CDR3 is 14 residues long. Germline loops: CDR1 LGHNA, CDR2 YSLEER. The CDR3, as DNA: TGCGCCAGCAGCCACTACGGGGACACCGGGGAGCTGTTTTTT. Translation: CASSHYGDTGELFF.

This sequence joins TRBV28 and TRBJ1-1, with 8 bases that match TRBD1. V lost 1 base and J lost 11; bases outside the gene matches: 9. The V gene's germline CDR1 is MDHEN and CDR2 SYDVKM. The CDR3 length is 14 residues. CDR3 region: CASSLSFQGAPAFF. In DNA form, the CDR3 reads TGTGCCAGCAGTTTATCCTTCCAGGGGGCGCCGGCTTTCTTT.

This clone was seen only a few times. This chain uses TRBV19 with TRBJ1-2; 9 bases agree with TRBD1. V gave up 4 bases and J gave up 4 bases; unmatched junction bases: 7. The germline V gene has CDR1 LNHDA and CDR2 SQIVND (reference sequence). The CDR3 is 15 amino acids. The CDR3 DNA reads TGTGCCAGTAGTACCGACCGGGACAGGGTCTATGGCTACACCTTC. Protein: CASSTDRDRVYGYTF. Variable domain in full (rest from reference TRBV19 and TRBJ1-2): DGGITQSPKYLFRKEGQNVTLSCEQNLNHDAMYWYRQDPGQGLRLIYYSQIVNDFQKGDIAEGYSVSREKKESFPLTVTSAQKNPTAFYLCASSTDRDRVYGYTFGSGTRLTVV.

The gene calls are TRBV11-2 and TRBJ2-3; tentative D call: TRBD1 (5 bases). Germline lookup yields CDR1 SGHAT and CDR2 FQNNGV. CDR3 size: 13 residues. Trimming cost V 0 bases and J 4 bases, with 5 bases left between them. The DNA of the CDR3 is TGTGCCAGCAGCTTAGAGACAGCAGATACGCAGTATTTT. Its translation is CASSLETADTQYF.

The CDR3 reads CAWSVNRGRTTNEKLFF. Here the CDR3 DNA reads TGTGCCTGGAGTGTGAACAGGGGGCGCACAACTAATGAAAAACTGTTTTTT. The rearrangement joins TRBV30 to TRBJ1-4; 9 bases match TRBD1. Germline trimming cut 0 bases from V and 0 bases from J; bases unmatched to any gene: 5. The CDR3 is made up of 17 amino acids. CDR1 is GTSNPN and CDR2 is SVGIG in the germline V gene (reference sequence).

In its sample, this clone was seen once. The chain has TRBV6-2 or TRBV6-3 and TRBJ2-2; 8 bases are shared with TRBD1. The germline V gene encodes CDR1 MNHEY and CDR2 SVGEGT. Trimming removed 2 bases from V and 6 bases from J; junction bases left unmatched: 5. There are 15 residues in the CDR3. The CDR3 nucleotides read TGTGCCAGCAGTTACGGACAGGGATTGGCCGGGGAGCTGTTTTTT. Translating gives CASSYGQGLAGELFF.

This chain links TRBV6-2 or TRBV6-3 with TRBJ2-3; D may be TRBD1 (5 bases). V was trimmed by 4 bases and J by 2 bases, leaving 22 bases between them. The CDR3 sequence is 18 residues long. Looked up from germline, CDR1 is MNHEY and CDR2 is SVGEGT. In nucleotides, the CDR3 is TGTGCCAGCAGTTCTCTTTTCCCGACAGAAGGAATCACAGATACGCAGTATTTT. Its protein product is CASSSLFPTEGITDTQYF.

V gene TRBV15 combines with J gene TRBJ1-1; 8 bases are a match to TRBD1. Germline-derived CDR1 and CDR2 are LNHNV and YYDKDF (reference sequence). The CDR3 has 16 residues. The junction had 4 bases not matched to a gene; V was cut back by 0 bases and J by 1 base. The DNA of the CDR3 is TGTGCCACCAGCAGAGACAGGGGGCGCGGGAACACTGAAGCTTTCTTT. Amino acid sequence: CATSRDRGRGNTEAFF.

This sequence joins TRBV18 and TRBJ2-1; TRBD2 is a possible D gene (6 bases). The V and J ends lost 3 bases and 7 bases respectively, with 19 bases between them. The CDR3 contains 16 residues. The germline V gene has CDR1 KGHSH and CDR2 LQKENI. The CDR3 protein is CASSPTPSAVGNEQFF. In DNA, the CDR3 is TGTGCCAGCTCACCCACCCCTAGCGCAGTGGGGAATGAGCAGTTCTTC.